This TCR beta chain was obtained from a study of blood T cell repertoires in COVID-19. This CDR3 comprises 15 residues. Germline CDR1 SGHTA, CDR2 FQGNSA. V lost 5 bases to trimming and J lost 0 bases, with 10 bases between them. Original methodology: By means of reference gene primer amplification, nucleated cell counts were estimated. Here immunoSEQ multiplex PCR was the method, and the copy in TCRdb shows in-frame clones only, minus some. V and J calls and clone size are as listed in that table; D and trimming were resolved from the DNA. The sample lists about 240,000 clones, roughly nine tenths occurring once.

The chain joins TRBV7-2 to TRBJ2-2, with D perhaps TRBD1 (5 bases). This TCR was sampled from a man aged 60 to 69 with acute or convalescent COVID-19. The sample consisted of peripheral blood. This CDR3 is CASSATAPNTGELFF. The CDR3 nucleotides are TGTGCCAGCAGCGCGACAGCCCCGAACACCGGGGAGCTGTTTTTT.